This passage covers 18 T cell receptor beta chains from one sample sequenced in a study of T-cell memory formation after mild COVID-19. A single record per CDR3 protein comes from TCRdb applying MiXCR to the 5' RACE reads. The sample has 400,000 to 500,000 distinct CDR3 sequences; 20% to 30% are singletons. Sequencing input: PBMCs or a T cell subset sorted from them (not recorded which). All receptors come from an adult woman who had mild COVID-19 (a few samples of this study predate the infection). Cell type and time point are not known.

This clonotype was seen only a few times. The gene calls are TRBV6-6 and TRBJ2-3; D is uncertain. V lost 0 bases, J lost 0 bases, and 4 bases lay in between. Germline V gene sequence: CDR1 MNHNY, CDR2 SVGAGI (reference sequence). The CDR3 spans 14 residues. DNA of the CDR3: TGTGCCAGCAGTTACTCGGCTAGCACAGATACGCAGTATTTT. Its translation: CASSYSASTDTQYF.

This clonotype was seen a handful of times. The rearrangement links TRBV5-1 to TRBJ1-3; the D is unclear. Germline CDR1 is SGHRS and CDR2 is YFSETQ. The V and J ends lost 2 bases and 0 bases respectively, with 12 bases between them. CDR3 length equals 16 residues. For the CDR3, the DNA is TGCGCCAGCAGCTTTGGAACCGGAGGCTCTGGAAACACCATATATTTT. Amino acids: CASSFGTGGSGNTIYF.

This clonotype was detected a few times. CDR3: CASSQDGMSGGASSTDTQYF. The CDR3, as DNA: TGCGCCAGCAGCCAAGATGGGATGAGCGGGGGGGCCTCCAGCACAGATACGCAGTATTTT. The chain links TRBV4-1 to TRBJ2-3, with 10 bases lining up with TRBD2. Germline V gives CDR1 MGHRA, CDR2 YSYEKL. The CDR3 consists of 20 residues. After removal of 0 bases from V and 0 bases from J, the junction contained 12 bases not matched to a gene.

V and J are TRBV7-2 and TRBJ2-5, with D possibly being TRBD1 or TRBD2 (5 bases each). V was trimmed by 6 bases and J by 7 bases, leaving 15 bases between them. CDR1 is SGHTA, CDR2 FQGNSA, per germline. This CDR3 region has 13 residues. Written as DNA, the CDR3 is TGTGCCAGCAGTCGCGACGGGGACGGGACCCAGTACTTC. This sequence encodes CASSRDGDGTQYF.

This chain links TRBV7-6 with TRBJ2-1; a weak D match, TRBD2 (6 bases). This CDR3 spans 15 amino acids. Germline V gene data show CDR1 as SGHVS and CDR2 as FNYEAQ. The V end was cut by 5 bases, the J end by 4 bases, with 15 bases between. CDR3 sequence (DNA): TGTGCCAGCAGCCCCGAGGGAGGCGTTTACAATGAGCAGTTCTTC. As protein: CASSPEGGVYNEQFF.

This sequence joins TRBV3-1 and TRBJ2-1; TRBD2 matches 12 bases. Germline V CDR1 and CDR2: LGHDT, YNNKEL (reference sequence). The V segment lost 4 bases and the J segment 4 bases; nucleotides outside the gene matches: 5. There are 16 residues in the CDR3. CDR3 DNA sequence: TGTGCCAGCAGCCCGCTAGCGGGAGGGCTTTACAATGAGCAGTTCTTC. Protein sequence: CASSPLAGGLYNEQFF.

This clonotype has just a few counts. This chain links TRBV2 with TRBJ2-7, with D tentatively TRBD1 (5 bases). V lost 4 bases and J 3 bases, leaving 16 bases between the germline ends. The CDR3 runs 15 residues. CDR1 is SNHLY and CDR2 is FYNNEI in the germline V gene. The CDR3 spells CASSAGSEHYYEQYF. Here the CDR3 DNA reads TGTGCCAGCAGTGCAGGGTCCGAACACTACTACGAGCAGTACTTC.

The rearrangement joins TRBV6-1 to TRBJ2-1, with D perhaps TRBD1 (6 bases). The V gene lost 3 bases and the J gene lost 6 bases, with 18 bases spanning the gap. Per the germline V gene, CDR1 is MNHNS and CDR2 is SASEGT. This CDR3 is 16 amino acids long. The CDR3 nucleotides are TGTGCCAGCAGTGAGAAGGGCAGGGGCCCACGCAATGAGCAGTTCTTC. It specifies CASSEKGRGPRNEQFF.

This clonotype was seen only a few times. The chain employs TRBV2 and TRBJ2-5, with D uncertain. V was pared by 8 bases and J by 3 bases, with 10 bases between. The CDR3 is 12 residues long. From germline, CDR1 is SNHLY and CDR2 FYNNEI. The CDR3 coding sequence is TGTGCCAGCGGTTTTGAGGAAGAGACCCAGTACTTC. This codes for CASGFEEETQYF.

The chain uses TRBV29-1 and TRBJ2-4, with a tentative D call TRBD2 (7 bases). With 1 base removed from V and 9 bases from J, the gap between germline ends came to 13 bases. Looked up from germline, CDR1 is SQVTM and CDR2 is ANQGSEA. CDR3 length: 13 residues. The CDR3 nucleotides are TGCAGCGTTGAAGTGGGGGGGGCCGGCATTCAGTACTTC. Its protein product is CSVEVGGAGIQYF.

This chain links TRBV11-3 with TRBJ2-1; D not resolved. Per the germline V gene, CDR1 is SGHNT and CDR2 is YENEEA. This CDR3 has 14 amino acids. V lost 5 bases to trimming and J lost 7 bases, with 15 bases between them. The CDR3 bases are TGTGCCAGCAGCCCCCCCGAGGCATATAATGAGCAGTTCTTC. Translating gives CASSPPEAYNEQFF.

This rearrangement joins TRBV20-1 to TRBJ2-3, with a weak D call TRBD2 (6 bases). V dropped 0 bases and J dropped 6 bases, with 16 bases sitting between them. This CDR3 is built from 15 residues. Germline CDR1 reads DFQATT; CDR2 reads SNEGSKA (reference sequence). CDR3 DNA sequence: TGCAGTGCTAGAGATCCTCGCGGGGCAGGCGATACGCAGTATTTT. Translating gives CSARDPRGAGDTQYF.

V gene TRBV4-1 combines with J gene TRBJ2-3; 7 nucleotides agree with TRBD1. V shed 6 bases and J 5 bases; nucleotides not matched to a gene: 11. The length of the CDR3 is 15 residues. Germline loops: CDR1 MGHRA, CDR2 YSYEKL. CDR3: CASSTDRVFEDTQYF. For the CDR3, the DNA is TGCGCCAGCAGTACAGACAGGGTGTTTGAAGATACGCAGTATTTT.

The count of this clonotype is one. One junction end disagrees with the germline gene, perhaps due to a read error. The chain employs TRBV18 and TRBJ2-5; maybe TRBD2 (5 bases). The CDR3 sequence is 13 residues long. Per the germline V gene, CDR1 is KGHSH and CDR2 is LQKENI. The CDR3 region is CASSRTSQETKYF. CDR3 DNA: TGTGCCAGCTCACGGACTTCCCAAGAGACCAAGTACTTC.

There are a few counts of this clonotype. This chain links TRBV4-3 with TRBJ1-1; the D gene is possibly TRBD1 (6 bases). The CDR3 covers 15 residues. Germline CDR1 LGHNA, CDR2 YSLEER. V was pared by 0 bases and J by 11 bases, with 19 bases between. Here the CDR3 reads CASSQDGGARDRAFF. In nucleotides, the CDR3 is TGCGCCAGCAGCCAAGATGGGGGGGCGCGGGATAGGGCTTTCTTT.

V is TRBV5-1 and J is TRBJ2-5; 10 bases match TRBD1. J was trimmed by 5 bases and V by 4 bases; bases with no gene match: 14. CDR1 is SGHRS, CDR2 YFSETQ, per germline. There are 17 residues in the CDR3. The CDR3 DNA sequence: TGCGCCAGCAGCCGCATCGCCGGGACAGGGGAGGGGGAGACCCAGTACTTC. Amino acid sequence: CASSRIAGTGEGETQYF. Variable domain in full (rest from reference TRBV5-1 and TRBJ2-5): KAGVTQTPRYLIKTRGQQVTLSCSPISGHRSVSWYQQTPGQGLQFLFEYFSETQRNKGNFPGRFSGRQFSNSRSEMNVSTLELGDSALYLCASSRIAGTGEGETQYFGPGTRLLVL.

The J gene is TRBJ1-5, the V gene TRBV10-3; D is ambiguous. Trimming removed 2 bases at V and 3 bases at J, with 5 bases between. CDR3 size: 13 residues. CDR1 is ENHRY and CDR2 is SYGVKD in the germline V gene. CDR3 amino acids: CAISENDNQPQHF. Written as DNA, the CDR3 is TGTGCCATCAGTGAGAATGACAATCAGCCCCAGCATTTT.

The chain joins TRBV9 to TRBJ2-1; TRBD2 agrees at 7 bases. The CDR3 runs 16 residues. V was clipped by 3 bases and J by 7 bases; unmatched bases: 13. In germline, CDR1 is SGDLS, CDR2 YYNGEE. The DNA for the CDR3 is TGTGCCAGCAGCGGGGGTAGCGGGCGCACCTGGAATGAGCAGTTCTTC. Translated: CASSGGSGRTWNEQFF.